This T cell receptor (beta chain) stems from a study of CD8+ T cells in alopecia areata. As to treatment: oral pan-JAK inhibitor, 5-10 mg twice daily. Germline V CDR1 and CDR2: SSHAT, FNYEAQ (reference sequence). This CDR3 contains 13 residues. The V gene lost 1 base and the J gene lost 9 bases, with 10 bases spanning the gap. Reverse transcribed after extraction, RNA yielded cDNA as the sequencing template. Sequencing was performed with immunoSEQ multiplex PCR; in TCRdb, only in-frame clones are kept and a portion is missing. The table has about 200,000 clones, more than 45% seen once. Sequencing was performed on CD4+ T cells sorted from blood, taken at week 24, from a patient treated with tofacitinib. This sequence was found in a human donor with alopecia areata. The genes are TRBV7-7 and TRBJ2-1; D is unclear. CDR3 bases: TGTGCCAGCAGCTTAGGATATGGCGGTGAGCAGTTCTTC. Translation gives CASSLGYGGEQFF.